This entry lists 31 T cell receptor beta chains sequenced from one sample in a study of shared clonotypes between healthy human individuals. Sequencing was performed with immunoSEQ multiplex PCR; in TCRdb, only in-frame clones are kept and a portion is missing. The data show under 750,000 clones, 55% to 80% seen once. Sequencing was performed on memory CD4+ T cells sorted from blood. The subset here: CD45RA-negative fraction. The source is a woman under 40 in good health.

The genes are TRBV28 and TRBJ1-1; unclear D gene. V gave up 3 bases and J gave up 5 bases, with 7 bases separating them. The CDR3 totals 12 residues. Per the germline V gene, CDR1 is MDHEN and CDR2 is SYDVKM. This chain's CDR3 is CASSFLMTEAFF. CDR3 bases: TGTGCCAGCAGTTTTTTGATGACTGAAGCTTTCTTT.

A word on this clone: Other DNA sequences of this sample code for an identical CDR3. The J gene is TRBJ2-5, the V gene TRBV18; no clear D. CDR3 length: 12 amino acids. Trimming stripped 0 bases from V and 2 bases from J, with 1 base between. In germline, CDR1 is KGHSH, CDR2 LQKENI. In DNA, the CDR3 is TGTGCCAGCTCACCACCACAAGAGACCCAGTACTTC. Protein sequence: CASSPPQETQYF.

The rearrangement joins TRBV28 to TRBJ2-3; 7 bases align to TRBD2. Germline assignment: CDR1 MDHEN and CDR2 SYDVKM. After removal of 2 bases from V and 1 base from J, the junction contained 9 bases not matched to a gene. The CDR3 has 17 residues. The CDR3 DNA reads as TGTGCCAGCAGTTTACACCCGGGGGGTAGCGGCACAGATACGCAGTATTTT. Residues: CASSLHPGGSGTDTQYF.

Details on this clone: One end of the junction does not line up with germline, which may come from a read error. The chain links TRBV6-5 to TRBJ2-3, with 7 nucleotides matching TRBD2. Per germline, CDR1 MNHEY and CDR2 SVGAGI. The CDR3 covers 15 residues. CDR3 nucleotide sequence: TGTGCCACCTCGCGGGGCCGGGACTACACATATACGCAGTATTTT. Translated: CATSRGRDYTYTQYF.

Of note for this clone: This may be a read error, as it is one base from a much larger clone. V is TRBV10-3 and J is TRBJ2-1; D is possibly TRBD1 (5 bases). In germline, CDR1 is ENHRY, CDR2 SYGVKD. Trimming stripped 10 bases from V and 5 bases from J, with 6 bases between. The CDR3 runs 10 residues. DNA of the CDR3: TGTGCCACCAGGGACAATGAGCAGTTCTTC. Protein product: CATRDNEQFF.

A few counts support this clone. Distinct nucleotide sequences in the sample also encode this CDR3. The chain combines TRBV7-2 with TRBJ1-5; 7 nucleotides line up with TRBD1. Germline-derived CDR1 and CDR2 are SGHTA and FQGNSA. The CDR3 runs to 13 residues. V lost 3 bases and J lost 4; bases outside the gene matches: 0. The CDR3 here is CASSLTGNQPQHF. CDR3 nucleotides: TGTGCCAGCAGCTTGACAGGGAATCAGCCCCAGCATTTT.

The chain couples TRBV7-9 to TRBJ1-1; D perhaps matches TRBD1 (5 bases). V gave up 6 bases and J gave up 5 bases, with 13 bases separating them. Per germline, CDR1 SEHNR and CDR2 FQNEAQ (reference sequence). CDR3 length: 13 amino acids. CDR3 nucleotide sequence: TGTGCCAGCAGTTACAGGTCGAAGACTGAAGCTTTCTTT. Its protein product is CASSYRSKTEAFF.

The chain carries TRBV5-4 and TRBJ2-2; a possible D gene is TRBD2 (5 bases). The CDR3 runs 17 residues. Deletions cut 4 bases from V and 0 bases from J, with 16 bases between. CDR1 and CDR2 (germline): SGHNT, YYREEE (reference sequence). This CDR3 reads CASSPSLGAANTGELFF. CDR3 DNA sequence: TGTGCCAGCAGCCCGAGTCTGGGAGCTGCGAACACCGGGGAGCTGTTTTTT. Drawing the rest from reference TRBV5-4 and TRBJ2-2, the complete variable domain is ETGVTQSPTHLIKTRGQQVTLRCSSQSGHNTVSWYQQALGQGPQFIFQYYREEENGRGNFPPRFSGLQFPNYSSELNVNALELDDSALYLCASSPSLGAANTGELFFGEGSRLTVL.

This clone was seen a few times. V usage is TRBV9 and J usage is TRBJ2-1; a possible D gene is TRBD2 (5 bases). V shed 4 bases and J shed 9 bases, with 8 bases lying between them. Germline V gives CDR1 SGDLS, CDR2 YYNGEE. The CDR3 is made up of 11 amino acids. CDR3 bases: TGTGCCAGCAGCCTAGGGAGTGAGCAGTTCTTC. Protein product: CASSLGSEQFF.

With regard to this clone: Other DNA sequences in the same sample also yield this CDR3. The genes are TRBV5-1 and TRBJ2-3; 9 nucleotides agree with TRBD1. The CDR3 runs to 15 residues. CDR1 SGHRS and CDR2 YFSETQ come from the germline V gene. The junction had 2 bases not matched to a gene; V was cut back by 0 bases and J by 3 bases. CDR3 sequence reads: CASSLGDRDTDTQYF. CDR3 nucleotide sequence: TGCGCCAGCAGCTTGGGGGACAGGGATACAGATACGCAGTATTTT.

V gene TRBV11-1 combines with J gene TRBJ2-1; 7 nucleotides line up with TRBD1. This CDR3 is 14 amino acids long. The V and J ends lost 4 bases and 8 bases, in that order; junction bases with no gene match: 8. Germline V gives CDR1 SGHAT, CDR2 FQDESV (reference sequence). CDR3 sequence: CASSSRTGHDEQFF. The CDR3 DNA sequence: TGTGCCAGCAGCTCGCGGACAGGTCACGATGAGCAGTTCTTC.

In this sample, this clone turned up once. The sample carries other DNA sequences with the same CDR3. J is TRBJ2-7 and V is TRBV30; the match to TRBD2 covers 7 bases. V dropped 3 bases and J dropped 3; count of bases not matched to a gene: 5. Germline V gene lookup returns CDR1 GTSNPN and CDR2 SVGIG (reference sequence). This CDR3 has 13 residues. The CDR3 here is CAWRGTGGYEQYF. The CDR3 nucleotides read TGTGCCTGGAGGGGGACGGGGGGCTACGAGCAGTACTTC.

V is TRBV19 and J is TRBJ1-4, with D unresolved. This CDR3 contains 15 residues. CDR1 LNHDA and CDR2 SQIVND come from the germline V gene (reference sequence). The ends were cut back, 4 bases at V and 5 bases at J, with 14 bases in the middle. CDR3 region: CASSTRHLVNEKLFF. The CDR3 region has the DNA TGTGCCAGTAGTACCCGACACCTCGTCAATGAAAAACTGTTTTTT.

CDR3 nucleotide sequence: TGTGCCACCAGCAGAGGGCCTAGCAAACATACGCAGTATTTT. This encodes CATSRGPSKHTQYF. V is TRBV15 and J is TRBJ2-3; possible D gene TRBD2, 5 bases. V gave up 1 base and J gave up 7 bases, with 12 bases separating them. Germline loops: CDR1 LNHNV, CDR2 YYDKDF (reference sequence). This CDR3 is 14 amino acids long.

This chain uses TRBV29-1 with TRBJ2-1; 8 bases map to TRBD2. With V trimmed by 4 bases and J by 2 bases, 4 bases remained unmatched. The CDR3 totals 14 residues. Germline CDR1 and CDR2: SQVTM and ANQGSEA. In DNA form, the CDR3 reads TGCAGCGTTGCGTCGGGGGGGCCCTACAATGAGCAGTTCTTC. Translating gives CSVASGGPYNEQFF.

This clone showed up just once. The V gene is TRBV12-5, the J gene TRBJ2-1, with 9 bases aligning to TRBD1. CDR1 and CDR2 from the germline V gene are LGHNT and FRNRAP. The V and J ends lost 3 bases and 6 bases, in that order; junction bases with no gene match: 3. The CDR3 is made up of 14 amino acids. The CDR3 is CASGFGQGSNEQFF. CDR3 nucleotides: TGTGCTAGTGGTTTCGGACAGGGGTCCAATGAGCAGTTCTTC.

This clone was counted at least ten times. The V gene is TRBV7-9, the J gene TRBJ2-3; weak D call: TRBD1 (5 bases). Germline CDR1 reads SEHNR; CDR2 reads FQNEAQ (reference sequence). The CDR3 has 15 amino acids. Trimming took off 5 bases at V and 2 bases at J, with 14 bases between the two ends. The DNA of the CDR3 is TGTGCCAGCAGCCCCAGGGAAGTTAACACAGATACGCAGTATTTT. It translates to CASSPREVNTDTQYF.

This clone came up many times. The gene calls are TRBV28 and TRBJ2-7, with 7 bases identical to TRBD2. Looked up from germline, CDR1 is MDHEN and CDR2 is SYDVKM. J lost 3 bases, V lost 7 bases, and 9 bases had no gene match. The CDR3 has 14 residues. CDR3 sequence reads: CASTRGGVGYEQYF. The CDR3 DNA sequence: TGTGCCAGCACGCGGGGAGGGGTTGGCTACGAGCAGTACTTC. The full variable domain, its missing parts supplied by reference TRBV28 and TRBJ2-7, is DVKVTQSSRYLVKRTGEKVFLECVQDMDHENMFWYRQDPGLGLRLIYFSYDVKMKEKGDIPEGYSVSREKKERFSLILESASTNQTSMYLCASTRGGVGYEQYFGPGTRLTVT.

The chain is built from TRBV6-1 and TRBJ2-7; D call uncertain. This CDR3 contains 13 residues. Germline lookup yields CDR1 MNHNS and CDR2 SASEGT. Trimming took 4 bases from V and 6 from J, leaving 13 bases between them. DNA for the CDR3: TGTGCCAGCAGTGGCCTCCGAATCTCCGAGCAGTACTTC. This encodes CASSGLRISEQYF.

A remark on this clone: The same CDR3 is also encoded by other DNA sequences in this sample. The CDR3: CASSIRAGTDTQYF. CDR3 coding DNA: TGTGCCAGTAGTATTCGGGCAGGCACAGATACGCAGTATTTT. The V and J genes are TRBV19 and TRBJ2-3; D unresolved. V dropped 3 bases and J dropped 1 base, with 8 bases sitting between them. CDR1 and CDR2 from the germline V gene are LNHDA and SQIVND (reference sequence). The CDR3 has 14 amino acids.

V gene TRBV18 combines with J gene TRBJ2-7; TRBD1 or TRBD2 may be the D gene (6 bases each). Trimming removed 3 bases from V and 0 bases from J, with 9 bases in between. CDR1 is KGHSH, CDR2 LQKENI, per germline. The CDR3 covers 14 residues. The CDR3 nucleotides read TGTGCCAGCTCACCTGAGGGGGGCTCCTACGAGCAGTACTTC. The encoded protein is CASSPEGGSYEQYF.

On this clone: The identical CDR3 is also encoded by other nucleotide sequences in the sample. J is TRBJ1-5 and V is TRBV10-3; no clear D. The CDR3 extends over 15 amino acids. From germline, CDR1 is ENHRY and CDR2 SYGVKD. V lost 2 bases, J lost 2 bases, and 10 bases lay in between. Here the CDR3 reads CAISERGLGNQPQHF. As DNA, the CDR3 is TGTGCCATCAGTGAGCGAGGTCTTGGCAATCAGCCCCAGCATTTT.

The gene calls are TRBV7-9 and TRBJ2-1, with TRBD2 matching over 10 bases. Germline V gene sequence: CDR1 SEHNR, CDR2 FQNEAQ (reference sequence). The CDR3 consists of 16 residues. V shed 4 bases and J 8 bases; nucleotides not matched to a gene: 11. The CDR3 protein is CASSSTGTSDNHEQFF. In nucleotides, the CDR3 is TGTGCCAGCAGCTCGACCGGGACTAGCGACAATCATGAGCAGTTCTTC.

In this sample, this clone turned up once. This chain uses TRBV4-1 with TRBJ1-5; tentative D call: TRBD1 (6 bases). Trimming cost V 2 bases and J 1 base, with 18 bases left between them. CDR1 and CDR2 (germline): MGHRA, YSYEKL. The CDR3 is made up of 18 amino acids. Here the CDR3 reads CASSQNNLQGESNQPQHF. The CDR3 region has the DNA TGCGCCAGCAGCCAAAATAACCTACAGGGTGAAAGCAATCAGCCCCAGCATTTT.

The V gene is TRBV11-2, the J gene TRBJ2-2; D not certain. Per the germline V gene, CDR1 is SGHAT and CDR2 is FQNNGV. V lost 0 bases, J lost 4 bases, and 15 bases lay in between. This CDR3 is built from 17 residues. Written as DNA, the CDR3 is TGTGCCAGCAGCTTAGATCCCGGGCAGCTCTTCACCGGGGAGCTGTTTTTT. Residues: CASSLDPGQLFTGELFF.

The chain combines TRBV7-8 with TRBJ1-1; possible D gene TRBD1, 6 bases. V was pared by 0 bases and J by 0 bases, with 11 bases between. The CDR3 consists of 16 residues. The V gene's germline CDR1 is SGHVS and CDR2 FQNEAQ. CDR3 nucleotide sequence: TGTGCCAGCAGCTTAGCGTGGGGGGCGATGAACACTGAAGCTTTCTTT. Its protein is CASSLAWGAMNTEAFF. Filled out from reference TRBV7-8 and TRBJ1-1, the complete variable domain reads GAGVSQSPRYKVAKRGQDVALRCDPISGHVSLFWYQQALGQGPEFLTYFQNEAQLDKSGLPSDRFFAERPEGSVSTLKIQRTQQEDSAVYLCASSLAWGAMNTEAFFGQGTRLTVV.

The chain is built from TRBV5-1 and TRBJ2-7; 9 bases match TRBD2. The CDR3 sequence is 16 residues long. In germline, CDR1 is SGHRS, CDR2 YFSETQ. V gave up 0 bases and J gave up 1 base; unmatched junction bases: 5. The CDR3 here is CASSLVSSGTSYEQYF. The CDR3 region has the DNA TGCGCCAGCAGCTTGGTATCTAGCGGGACGTCCTACGAGCAGTACTTC.

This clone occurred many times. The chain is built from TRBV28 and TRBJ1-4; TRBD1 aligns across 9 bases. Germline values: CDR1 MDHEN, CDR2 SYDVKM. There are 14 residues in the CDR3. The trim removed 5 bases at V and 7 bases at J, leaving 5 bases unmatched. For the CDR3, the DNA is TGTGCCAGCAGTATCCGGGACAGGGTTGAAAAACTGTTTTTT. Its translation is CASSIRDRVEKLFF.

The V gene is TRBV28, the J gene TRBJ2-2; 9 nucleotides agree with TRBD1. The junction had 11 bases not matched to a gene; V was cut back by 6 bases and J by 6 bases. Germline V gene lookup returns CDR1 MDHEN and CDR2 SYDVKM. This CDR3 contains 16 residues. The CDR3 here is CASRFSGTGLPGELFF. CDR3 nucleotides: TGTGCCAGCAGATTTTCCGGGACAGGGTTACCCGGGGAGCTGTTTTTT.

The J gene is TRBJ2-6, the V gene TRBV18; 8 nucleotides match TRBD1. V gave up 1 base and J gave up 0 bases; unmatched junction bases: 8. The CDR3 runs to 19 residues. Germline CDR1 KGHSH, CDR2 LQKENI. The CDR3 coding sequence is TGTGCCAGCTCACCACTCGGACAGGGATCCGTCTCTGGGGCCAACGTCCTGACTTTC. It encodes CASSPLGQGSVSGANVLTF.

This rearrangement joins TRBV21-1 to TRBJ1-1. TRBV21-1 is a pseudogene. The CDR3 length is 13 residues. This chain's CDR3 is CASSKARSTGAFF. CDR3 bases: TGTGCCAGCAGCAAAGCGCGTTCGACTGGAGCTTTCTTT.